The 16 T cell receptor beta chains below were found in one sample sequenced in a study of CD8 T cells in Susac syndrome. The authors reverse transcribed roughly 0.5 to 1 ug RNA with random hexamers. TCRdb processed the immunoSEQ multiplex PCR reads anew with MiXCR; each CDR3 protein has one entry. This sample has 110,000 or so distinct CDR3 sequences, with about 92% found just once. The sample taken for sequencing was CD4+ T cells from PBMCs. The source is a human donor with multiple sclerosis.

The chain carries TRBV20-1 and TRBJ2-5, with TRBD1 identical over 8 bases. The ends lost 4 bases at V and 2 bases at J; junction bases unmatched: 6. There are 14 residues in the CDR3. Germline CDR1 and CDR2: DFQATT and SNEGSKA (reference sequence). This CDR3 is CSATGGAGQETQYF. The CDR3 DNA sequence: TGCAGTGCTACAGGGGGCGCAGGGCAAGAGACCCAGTACTTC.

The genes are TRBV5-1 and TRBJ1-1; the match to TRBD1 covers 7 bases. The CDR3 runs 12 residues. Per germline, CDR1 SGHRS and CDR2 YFSETQ. V was clipped by 7 bases and J by 4 bases; unmatched bases: 4. In nucleotides, the CDR3 is TGCGCCAGCGACAGGGCCCTCACTGAAGCTTTCTTT. Translation: CASDRALTEAFF.

The rearrangement joins TRBV20-1 to TRBJ2-5; 8 bases are a match to TRBD1. V trimming: 7 bases; J trimming: 6 bases; junction bases outside the gene matches: 10. The CDR3 runs to 13 residues. The germline V gene encodes CDR1 DFQATT and CDR2 SNEGSKA (reference sequence). Written as DNA, the CDR3 is TGCAGTGTTTCACCTGGACAGGGACAGACCCAGTACTTC. This gives the protein CSVSPGQGQTQYF.

The V and J genes are TRBV2 and TRBJ1-6; the D gene is possibly TRBD1 (6 bases). The CDR3 loop spans 14 amino acids. Germline loops: CDR1 SNHLY, CDR2 FYNNEI. V gave up 0 bases and J gave up 10 bases, with 10 bases separating them. CDR3 sequence (DNA): TGTGCCAGCAGTGAAGCGACAGGTCGATCACCCCTCCACTTT. This gives the protein CASSEATGRSPLHF.

This chain links TRBV25-1 with TRBJ1-2, with 10 bases fitting TRBD1. Losses at the gene ends were 5 bases for V and 4 bases for J; bases not matched to a gene: 13. The CDR3 loop spans 17 amino acids. From germline, CDR1 is MGHDK and CDR2 SYGVNS. The DNA of the CDR3 is TGTGCCAGCAGTCATCACGGGGGGACAGGGGCCCCCTATGGCTACACCTTC. Its translation: CASSHHGGTGAPYGYTF.

J is TRBJ2-7 and V is TRBV7-9, with D tentatively TRBD2 (6 bases). V lost 5 bases to trimming and J lost 3 bases, with 17 bases between them. The CDR3 has 15 amino acids. Per germline, CDR1 SEHNR and CDR2 FQNEAQ (reference sequence). The CDR3 here is CASSPRQGGYYEQYF. CDR3 bases: TGTGCCAGCAGCCCCCGGCAGGGAGGATACTACGAGCAGTACTTC.

J is TRBJ2-5 and V is TRBV29-1; maybe TRBD1 (5 bases). CDR1 is SQVTM, CDR2 ANQGSEA, per germline. V was pared by 4 bases and J by 4 bases, with 13 bases between. The CDR3 covers 13 residues. Written as DNA, the CDR3 is TGCAGCGTTGGAAGGCAGGGAAGAGAGACCCAGTACTTC. This translates into CSVGRQGRETQYF. The complete variable domain, with remaining parts taken from reference TRBV29-1 and TRBJ2-5, reads SAVISQKPSRDICQRGTSLTIQCQVDSQVTMMFWYRQQPGQSLTLIATANQGSEATYESGFVIDKFPISRPNLTFSTLTVSNMSPEDSSIYLCSVGRQGRETQYFGPGTRLLVL.

V and J are TRBV29-1 and TRBJ2-7; 7 bases align to TRBD1. CDR3 size: 13 residues. Per the germline V gene, CDR1 is SQVTM and CDR2 is ANQGSEA. J lost 5 bases, V lost 4 bases, and 8 bases had no gene match. Here the CDR3 reads CSVGVTGSHEQYF. The CDR3 DNA sequence: TGCAGCGTTGGCGTGACAGGGTCCCACGAGCAGTACTTC.

The chain uses TRBV12-3 or TRBV12-4 and TRBJ1-2; the D gene is possibly TRBD1 (5 bases). V was cut by 5 bases and J by 2 bases, with 15 bases left in between. The CDR3 consists of 15 residues. CDR3 DNA: TGTGCCAGCAGTCGCCTCGGGACTGCGAACTATGGCTACACCTTC. Translated, it gives CASSRLGTANYGYTF.

J is TRBJ1-4 and V is TRBV5-1; 11 bases line up with TRBD1. Per germline, CDR1 SGHRS and CDR2 YFSETQ. The CDR3 extends over 15 amino acids. Trimming cost V 0 bases and J 11 bases; bases outside gene matches: 6. Written as DNA, the CDR3 is TGCGCCAGCAGCTTGGATCAGGACAGGGGGCAGAAACTGTTTTTT. Its protein product is CASSLDQDRGQKLFF.

J is TRBJ1-5 and V is TRBV15; a weak D match, TRBD1 (6 bases). With 3 bases removed from V and 5 bases from J, the gap between germline ends came to 11 bases. This CDR3 has 14 residues. Germline V gene lookup returns CDR1 LNHNV and CDR2 YYDKDF (reference sequence). CDR3 DNA: TGTGCCACCAGCAGGGGTGGGGGCGATCAGCCCCAGCATTTT. This gives the protein CATSRGGGDQPQHF.

The genes are TRBV6-1 and TRBJ2-4; no clear D. V gave up 0 bases and J gave up 9 bases, with 9 bases separating them. Germline CDR1 is MNHNS and CDR2 is SASEGT. CDR3 length equals 13 residues. The CDR3, as DNA: TGTGCCAGCAGTGAAGCGGTTTGGGGCATTCAGTACTTC. This codes for CASSEAVWGIQYF.

The chain recombines TRBV7-3 with TRBJ1-1, with D unresolved. Germline values: CDR1 SGHTA, CDR2 FQGTGA. The V and J ends lost 2 bases and 7 bases respectively, with 11 bases between them. This CDR3 is 13 amino acids long. This CDR3 is CASSLELRGEAFF. CDR3 DNA: TGTGCCAGCAGCTTAGAACTTCGGGGTGAAGCTTTCTTT.

This chain connects TRBV7-8 to TRBJ2-5; 7 bases line up with TRBD2. Germline V gene lookup returns CDR1 SGHVS and CDR2 FQNEAQ. This CDR3 has 16 residues. V shed 5 bases and J 3 bases; nucleotides not matched to a gene: 12. The CDR3, as DNA: TGTGCCAGCAGCCCCCGGGTTGCGGGGGAGGAAGAGACCCAGTACTTC. This gives the protein CASSPRVAGEEETQYF.

This rearrangement joins TRBV6-1 to TRBJ1-2; unclear D gene. CDR3 length: 17 residues. The germline gives CDR1 MNHNS, CDR2 SASEGT. V lost 5 bases, J lost 2 bases, and 21 bases lay in between. CDR3 bases: TGTGCCAGCAGTCTATGGCCCCCTGAGGACCAAAACTATGGCTACACCTTC. Translating gives CASSLWPPEDQNYGYTF.

As concerns this clonotype: At one end, the junction sequence differs from germline, possibly due to a read error. This chain joins TRBV29-1 and TRBJ2-2; TRBD2 matches 9 bases. The V gene's germline CDR1 is SQVTM and CDR2 ANQGSEA. The CDR3 covers 14 residues. This chain's CDR3 is CSPSAGGWSGELLF. In DNA, the CDR3 is TGCAGCCCGAGCGCGGGGGGGTGGTCCGGGGAGCTGTTATTT.